These 18 T cell receptor beta chains were all obtained from the same sample, sequenced in a study of blood T cell repertoires in COVID-19. Method: immunoSEQ multiplex PCR; TCRdb's copy keeps in-frame clones and lacks some. Here the sample spans 250,000 to 300,000 clones, approximately 80% being singletons. The sequenced material came from PBMCs or T cells enriched from blood (not recorded which). The receptors were gathered from a man between 40 and 49 years old who had been exposed to COVID-19.

This clone was recorded once. V usage is TRBV20-1 and J usage is TRBJ1-2; D is possibly TRBD1 (5 bases). This CDR3 contains 11 residues. Trimming cost V 5 bases and J 8 bases, with 12 bases left between them. The germline V gene encodes CDR1 DFQATT and CDR2 SNEGSKA (reference sequence). CDR3 loop: CSALIGGGYTF. In DNA form, the CDR3 reads TGCAGTGCTTTAATCGGGGGAGGCTACACCTTC.

The chain couples TRBV7-9 to TRBJ2-5; D not resolved. Per the germline V gene, CDR1 is SEHNR and CDR2 is FQNEAQ (reference sequence). The CDR3 is 15 residues long. Trimming took off 3 bases at V and 5 bases at J, with 16 bases between the two ends. This CDR3 is CASSFYTTGEETQYF. The CDR3 nucleotides read TGTGCCAGCAGCTTTTACACGACCGGAGAGGAGACCCAGTACTTC.

The V and J genes are TRBV24-1 and TRBJ2-1, with a weak D call TRBD1 (5 bases). The germline gives CDR1 KGHDR, CDR2 SFDVKD. CDR3 length: 16 amino acids. Trimming pared 6 bases from V and 0 bases from J, leaving 14 bases between. The CDR3 DNA sequence: TGTGCCACCAGTAGCACGAGACAGTCCTCCTACAATGAGCAGTTCTTC. This gives the protein CATSSTRQSSYNEQFF.

The V call is TRBV6-5, the J call TRBJ2-7, with 7 bases aligning to TRBD1. CDR3 length: 14 residues. J was trimmed by 4 bases and V by 5 bases; bases with no gene match: 8. Looked up from germline, CDR1 is MNHEY and CDR2 is SVGAGI. The CDR3 region is CASSRHIQGYEQYF. The CDR3 DNA sequence: TGTGCCAGCAGTCGACACATACAGGGGTACGAGCAGTACTTC.

This clone has a handful of counts. The chain recombines TRBV7-8 with TRBJ1-3; 8 positions agree with TRBD1. J was trimmed by 0 bases and V by 5 bases; bases with no gene match: 3. This CDR3 spans 15 amino acids. CDR1 is SGHVS and CDR2 is FQNEAQ in the germline V gene. CDR3: CASSLQGASGNTIYF. In DNA, the CDR3 is TGTGCCAGCAGCCTGCAGGGGGCCTCTGGAAACACCATATATTTT.

The chain is built from TRBV24-1 and TRBJ1-2; TRBD1 aligns across 11 bases. Germline V CDR1 and CDR2: KGHDR, SFDVKD. The CDR3 loop spans 15 amino acids. The junction had 4 bases not matched to a gene; V was cut back by 4 bases and J by 4 bases. CDR3 residues: CATSDGTGGGYGYTF. The CDR3 region has the DNA TGTGCCACCAGTGACGGGACAGGGGGAGGCTATGGCTACACCTTC.

The J gene is TRBJ1-4, the V gene TRBV9; tentatively, D is TRBD1 (6 bases). From germline, CDR1 is SGDLS and CDR2 YYNGEE. The CDR3 totals 14 residues. V was pared by 3 bases and J by 6 bases, with 12 bases between. In nucleotides, the CDR3 is TGTGCCAGCAGCGCCCCGGGACACCATGAAAAACTGTTTTTT. Translating gives CASSAPGHHEKLFF.

This sequence joins TRBV6-2 or TRBV6-3 and TRBJ2-1; D may be TRBD2 (6 bases). The V gene's germline CDR1 is MNHEY and CDR2 SVGEGT. CDR3 size: 15 residues. Trimming removed 2 bases at V and 9 bases at J, with 17 bases between. The CDR3 reads CASSYAGTRTTEQFF. The DNA of the CDR3 is TGTGCCAGCAGTTACGCAGGGACCAGGACTACTGAGCAGTTCTTC.

This clone was observed a few times. This rearrangement joins TRBV30 to TRBJ1-6; maybe TRBD1 (5 bases). CDR3 length equals 14 residues. V was shortened by 1 base and J by 8 bases, with 12 bases between the two germline ends. Germline assignment: CDR1 GTSNPN and CDR2 SVGIG (reference sequence). The CDR3 sequence: CAWSGGRADSPLHF. As DNA, the CDR3 is TGTGCCTGGAGTGGGGGCAGGGCTGATTCACCCCTCCACTTT. The complete variable domain, with remaining parts taken from reference TRBV30 and TRBJ1-6, reads SQTIHQWPATLVQPVGSPLSLECTVEGTSNPNLYWYRQAAGRGLQLLFYSVGIGQISSEVPQNLSASRPQDRQFILSSKKLLLSDSGFYLCAWSGGRADSPLHFGNGTRLTVT.

This chain uses TRBV6-6 with TRBJ2-1, with TRBD2 matching over 8 bases. The CDR3 length is 16 residues. CDR1 MNHNY and CDR2 SVGAGI come from the germline V gene (reference sequence). V lost 2 bases, J lost 4 bases, and 7 bases stayed unmatched. The CDR3 DNA sequence: TGTGCCAGCAGTTACGCCACTAGCGGTTTATACAATGAGCAGTTCTTC. Protein sequence: CASSYATSGLYNEQFF.

As concerns this clone: Other DNA variants within this sample encode the same CDR3. The genes are TRBV18 and TRBJ1-4; maybe TRBD1 (6 bases). The CDR3 consists of 13 residues. Germline CDR1 reads KGHSH; CDR2 reads LQKENI. V lost 4 bases, J lost 8 bases, and 11 bases lay in between. CDR3: CASSRGQEEKLFF. For the CDR3, the DNA is TGTGCCAGCTCACGGGGGCAGGAGGAAAAACTGTTTTTT.

The J gene is TRBJ2-3, the V gene TRBV19, with 7 nucleotides matching TRBD2. The CDR3 has 11 amino acids. CDR1 and CDR2 (germline): LNHDA, SQIVND (reference sequence). V dropped 8 bases and J dropped 12; count of bases not matched to a gene: 8. The CDR3 loop is CASGELAPQYF. The CDR3 DNA is TGTGCCAGTGGGGAACTAGCGCCCCAGTATTTT.

J is TRBJ1-2 and V is TRBV5-1; tentatively, D is TRBD1 (5 bases). V was trimmed by 4 bases and J by 3 bases, leaving 13 bases between them. The germline V gene has CDR1 SGHRS and CDR2 YFSETQ. There are 14 residues in the CDR3. The CDR3 region has the DNA TGCGCCAGCAGCCTCCTAGGGGCCGACTATGGCTACACCTTC. Its translation: CASSLLGADYGYTF.

The V and J genes are TRBV7-2 and TRBJ1-3; 9 positions match TRBD1. Germline-derived CDR1 and CDR2 are SGHTA and FQGNSA. With 4 bases clipped from V and 4 bases from J, the junction kept 5 bases outside the gene matches. CDR3 length: 15 amino acids. The CDR3 nucleotides read TGTGCCAGCAGCTCGCGGACAGGGGACGGAAACACCATATATTTT. Translation gives CASSSRTGDGNTIYF.

The chain recombines TRBV7-3 with TRBJ2-1, with 8 bases identical to TRBD2. J was trimmed by 7 bases and V by 8 bases; bases with no gene match: 13. The CDR3 loop spans 15 amino acids. Germline CDR1 reads SGHTA; CDR2 reads FQGTGA. The CDR3 reads CASSLWASGQNEQFF. CDR3 coding DNA: TGTGCCAGCTCCCTGTGGGCTAGCGGGCAGAATGAGCAGTTCTTC.

The chain carries TRBV7-2 and TRBJ2-7, with TRBD2 as a possible D gene (6 bases). Germline V gives CDR1 SGHTA, CDR2 FQGNSA. Trimming stripped 5 bases from V and 6 bases from J, with 17 bases between. The CDR3 is made up of 14 amino acids. Here the CDR3 reads CASSPRLDFGEQYF. CDR3 nucleotides: TGTGCCAGCAGCCCGAGACTAGATTTTGGCGAGCAGTACTTC.

The chain combines TRBV6-1 with TRBJ1-5; a possible D gene is TRBD1 (6 bases). CDR3 length: 16 residues. Trimming pared 0 bases from V and 5 bases from J, leaving 14 bases between. Looked up from germline, CDR1 is MNHNS and CDR2 is SASEGT. CDR3 bases: TGTGCCAGCAGTGAAGCGCTTCGGGGGGGCGATCAGCCCCAGCATTTT. Protein product: CASSEALRGGDQPQHF.

This clone occurred once. V is TRBV30 and J is TRBJ2-7, with TRBD1 as a possible D gene (5 bases). Germline assignment: CDR1 GTSNPN and CDR2 SVGIG (reference sequence). Between the trimmed V and J ends, which lost 0 bases and 6 bases, there was a span of 18 bases. This CDR3 is built from 15 residues. The CDR3 region is CAWSVRAGPSVEQYF. DNA of the CDR3: TGTGCCTGGAGTGTAAGGGCAGGGCCCTCCGTCGAGCAGTACTTC.